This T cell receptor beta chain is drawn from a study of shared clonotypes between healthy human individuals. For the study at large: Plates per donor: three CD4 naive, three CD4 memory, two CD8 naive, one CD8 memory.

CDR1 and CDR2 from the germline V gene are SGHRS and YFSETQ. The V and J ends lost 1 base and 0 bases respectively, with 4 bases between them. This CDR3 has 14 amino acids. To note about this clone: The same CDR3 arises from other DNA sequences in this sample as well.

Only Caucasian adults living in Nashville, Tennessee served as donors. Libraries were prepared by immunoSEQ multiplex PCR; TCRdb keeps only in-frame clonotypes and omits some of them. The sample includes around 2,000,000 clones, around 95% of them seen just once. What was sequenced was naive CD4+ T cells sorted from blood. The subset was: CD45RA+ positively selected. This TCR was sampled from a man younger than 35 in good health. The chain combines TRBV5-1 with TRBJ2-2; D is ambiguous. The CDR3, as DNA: TGCGCCAGCAGCTTGAGCACGAACACCGGGGAGCTGTTTTTT. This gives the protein CASSLSTNTGELFF.